The 4 T cell receptor beta chains presented below share a single source sample, sequenced in a study of blood T cells in healthy people across ages. Then a second PCR, running roughly 6 to 12 cycles, was carried out with a sample-barcoded 5' primer and a J-beta primer mix. From the 5' RACE reads, TCRdb called clonotypes with MiXCR, one entry per CDR3 protein. The table shows about 1 million distinct CDR3 sequences, with over 35% occurring only once. Sequencing was done on a sample of blood. These TCRs come from a woman aged 55-70 years in good health.

The V gene is TRBV15, the J gene TRBJ2-4; no firm D call. The J call is doubtful: the DNA matches TRBJ2-7 better. This CDR3 contains 15 residues. Per germline, CDR1 LNHNV and CDR2 YYDKDF (reference sequence). The CDR3 sequence: CATSRDVGSPYEQYF. Here the CDR3 DNA reads TGTGCCACCAGCAGAGACGTCGGTAGTCCCTACGAGCAGTACTTC.

The chain employs TRBV28 and TRBJ1-4, with D possibly TRBD1 on 5 matching bases. Between the trimmed V and J ends, which lost 6 bases and 8 bases, there was a span of 25 bases. The length of the CDR3 is 17 residues. CDR1 MDHEN and CDR2 SYDVKM come from the germline V gene. The DNA of the CDR3 is TGTGCCAGCAGCTCCCGACAAGTTGTGGGGCTTAGGGAAAAACTGTTTTTT. Translation: CASSSRQVVGLREKLFF. Complete variable domain (other parts from reference TRBV28 and TRBJ1-4): DVKVTQSSRYLVKRTGEKVFLECVQDMDHENMFWYRQDPGLGLRLIYFSYDVKMKEKGDIPEGYSVSREKKERFSLILESASTNQTSMYLCASSSRQVVGLREKLFFGSGTQLSVL.

This clonotype was seen repeatedly, ten times or more. The V and J genes are TRBV24-1 and TRBJ2-1; no definite D call. Trimming took 6 bases from V and 8 from J, leaving 7 bases between them. This CDR3 comprises 11 residues. Germline lookup yields CDR1 KGHDR and CDR2 SFDVKD. The CDR3 DNA reads TGTGCCACCAGTACTCTTTATGAGCAGTTCTTC. Its translation: CATSTLYEQFF.

In this sample, this clonotype turned up a few times. The chain employs TRBV29-1 and TRBJ2-1; possible D gene TRBD1, 6 bases. Germline V lookup: CDR1 SQVTM, CDR2 ANQGSEA. V lost 4 bases to trimming and J lost 3 bases, with 10 bases between them. The CDR3 has 13 residues. The CDR3 is CSVAQGIYNEQFF. The CDR3, as DNA: TGCAGCGTTGCACAGGGTATCTACAATGAGCAGTTCTTC.